These T cell receptor beta chains were read from a single sample in a study of shared clonotypes between healthy human individuals. Using immunoSEQ multiplex PCR, the repertoire was profiled, and TCRdb retains in-frame clones only, with some absent. Found here are approximately 2,300,000 clones, about 90% of them singletons; the top ten hold roughly 0.34%. Material: naive CD4+ T cells from PBMCs. Every receptor here comes from a man younger than 35 in good health. Some clones in this sample may be carry-over from other donors' samples. CDR3s include the opening cysteine and the closing phenylalanine or tryptophan. The D gene is left open where the match is weak. Clone size appears in some rows only: once, few, many, or a class for an expanded clone.

>NA|TRBJ2-1|TRBV9|NA
TGTGCCAGCAGCGTAGATGCGGGACCCTACAATGAGCAGTTCTTC
CASSVDAGPYNEQFF
>TRBD1|TRBJ2-6|TRBV7-9|NA
TGTGCCAGCAGCCCGGGACAGGCCGGCCCCTCTGGGGCCAACGTCCTGACTTTC
CASSPGQAGPSGANVLTF
>TRBD1|TRBJ1-6|TRBV30|NA
TGTGCCTGGAAGGGGGCCGGAAATTCACCCCTCCACTTT
CAWKGAGNSPLHF
>TRBD1|TRBJ2-5|TRBV20-1|NA
TGCAGTGCAAGGGGGCAAAAGACCCAGTACTTC
CSARGQKTQYF
>NA|TRBJ2-7|TRBV7-8|NA
TGTGCCAGCAGCGTAGTGGTGGGCTACGAGCAGTACTTC
CASSVVVGYEQYF
>NA|TRBJ1-2|TRBV28|few
TGTGCCAGCACCATGACCGGGACGGACCATGGCTACACCTTC
CASTMTGTDHGYTF
>NA|TRBJ2-1|TRBV7-3|NA
TGTGCCAGCAGCTTACTTGGGGGAGTATTGTCCTACAATGAGCAGTTCTTC
CASSLLGGVLSYNEQFF
>NA|TRBJ2-3|TRBV30|NA
TGTGCCTGGAGTGCGACAGCTACGAGCACAGATACGCAGTATTTT
CAWSATATSTDTQYF
>NA|TRBJ2-3|TRBV7-2|NA
TGTGCCAGCAGCTTAGTCCTGGCGCCTCGAAATCGGAATACGCAGTATTTT
CASSLVLAPRNRNTQYF
>NA|TRBJ2-5|TRBV11-2|NA
TGTGCCAGCAGCTCCCAGCGAGAGACCCAGTACTTC
CASSSQRETQYF
>TRBD1|TRBJ2-7|TRBV5-4|NA
TGTGCCAGCAGCAAACCGGGACAGTCAAACTACGAGCAGTACTTC
CASSKPGQSNYEQYF
>NA|TRBJ2-7|TRBV9|NA
TGTGCCAGCAGCGTAGTCGGGCAGGGCGAGCAGTACTTC
CASSVVGQGEQYF
>TRBD1|TRBJ2-7|TRBV19|NA
TGTGCCAGTAGTATAGATCTATCAGGGGGCGAGCAGTACTTC
CASSIDLSGGEQYF
>NA|TRBJ2-7|TRBV5-1|NA
TGCGCCAGCAGCTTGGTTGGACCCAAGGACTACGAGCAGTACTTC
CASSLVGPKDYEQYF
>TRBD2|TRBJ2-7|TRBV6-5|NA
TGTGCCAGCAGTTTCCGGACGGGAGGGCAGTACTTC
CASSFRTGGQYF
>TRBD1|TRBJ1-5|TRBV18|NA
TGTGCCAGCTCAGCGACAGGGGATGGCTATCAGCCCCAGCATTTT
CASSATGDGYQPQHF
>NA|TRBJ1-5|TRBV11-2|NA
TGTGCCAGCAGCTTAGGAGGGTCTATCAATCAGCCCCAGCATTTT
CASSLGGSINQPQHF
>NA|TRBJ2-3|TRBV5-1|NA
TGCGCCAGCAGCTTGGTTTCCCGGGGGCGAGGAGGCACAGATACGCAGTATTTT
CASSLVSRGRGGTDTQYF